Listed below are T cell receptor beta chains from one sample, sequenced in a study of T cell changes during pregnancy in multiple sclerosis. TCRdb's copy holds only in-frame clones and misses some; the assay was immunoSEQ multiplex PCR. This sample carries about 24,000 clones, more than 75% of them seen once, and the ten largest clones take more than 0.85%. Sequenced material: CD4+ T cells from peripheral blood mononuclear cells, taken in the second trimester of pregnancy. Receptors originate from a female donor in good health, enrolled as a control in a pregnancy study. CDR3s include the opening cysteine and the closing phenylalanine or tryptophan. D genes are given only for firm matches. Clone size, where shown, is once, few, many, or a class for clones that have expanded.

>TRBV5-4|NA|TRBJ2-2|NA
CASSSPGKQAGELFF
TGTGCCAGCAGCTCTCCGGGAAAGCAGGCCGGGGAGCTGTTTTTT
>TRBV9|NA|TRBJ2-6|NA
CASSVVPTGRVRSGANVLTF
TGTGCCAGCAGCGTAGTCCCGACAGGACGAGTGCGGTCTGGGGCCAACGTCCTGACTTTC
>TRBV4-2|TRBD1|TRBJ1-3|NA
CASSQRRQGGGNTIYF
TGTGCCAGCAGCCAACGTCGACAGGGAGGTGGAAACACCATATATTTT
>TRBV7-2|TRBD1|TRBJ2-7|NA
CASSFWTGGDYEQYF
TGTGCCAGCAGCTTCTGGACAGGGGGCGACTACGAGCAGTACTTC
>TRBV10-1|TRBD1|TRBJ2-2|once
CASSSGQANTGELFF
TGCGCCAGCAGCTCCGGACAGGCGAACACCGGGGAGCTGTTTTTT
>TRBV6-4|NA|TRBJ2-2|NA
CASSPGNTGELFF
TGTGCCAGCAGTCCAGGGAACACCGGGGAGCTGTTTTTT
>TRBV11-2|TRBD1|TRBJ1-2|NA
CASSFDRVFPYGYTF
TGTGCCAGCAGCTTCGACAGGGTATTCCCCTATGGCTACACCTTC
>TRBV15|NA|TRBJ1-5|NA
CATRDSLKVGQPQHF
TGTGCCACCAGAGACAGCCTTAAAGTAGGTCAGCCCCAGCATTTT
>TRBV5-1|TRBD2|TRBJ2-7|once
CASSLGAGGYEQYF
TGCGCCAGCAGCTTGGGAGCGGGAGGCTACGAGCAGTACTTC
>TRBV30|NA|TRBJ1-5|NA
CAWSLQGIGNQPQHF
TGTGCCTGGAGTCTCCAGGGAATTGGGAATCAGCCCCAGCATTTT
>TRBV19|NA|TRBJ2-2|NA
CASSIVPDLNTGELFF
TGTGCCAGTAGTATCGTCCCCGACTTGAACACCGGGGAGCTGTTTTTT
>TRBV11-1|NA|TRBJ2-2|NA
CASRTSRSGELFF
TGTGCCAGCAGAACTAGTAGGAGCGGGGAGCTGTTTTTT
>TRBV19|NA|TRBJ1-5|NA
CASSTTALEPQHF
TGTGCCAGTAGCACGACAGCGCTTGAGCCCCAGCATTTT
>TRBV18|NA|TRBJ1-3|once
CASSGTGDPLSGNTIYF
TGTGCCAGCTCAGGTACAGGCGACCCTCTCTCTGGAAACACCATATATTTT
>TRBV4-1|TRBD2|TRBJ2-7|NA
CASSQISGGYEQYF
TGCGCCAGCAGCCAAATCAGCGGGGGATACGAGCAGTACTTC
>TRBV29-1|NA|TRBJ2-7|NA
CSVEDLGAPYEQYF
TGCAGCGTTGAAGACTTAGGGGCACCCTACGAGCAGTACTTC
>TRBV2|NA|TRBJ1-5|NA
CASSEQDKSNQPQHF
TGTGCCAGCAGTGAACAGGACAAAAGCAATCAGCCCCAGCATTTT
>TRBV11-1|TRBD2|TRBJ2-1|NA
CASDIGSGGNEQFF
TGTGCCAGCGACATCGGTAGCGGGGGCAATGAGCAGTTCTTC
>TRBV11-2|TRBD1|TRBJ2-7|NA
CASSADRGKSSYEQYF
TGTGCCAGCAGCGCAGACAGGGGCAAGAGCTCCTACGAGCAGTACTTC
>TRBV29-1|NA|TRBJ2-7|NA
CSVFTAREQYF
TGCAGCGTTTTCACGGCGCGGGAGCAGTACTTC
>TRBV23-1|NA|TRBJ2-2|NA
CASSQSDREPPGTGELFF
TGCGCCAGCAGTCAATCCGACCGGGAGCCTCCGGGCACCGGGGAGCTGTTTTTT
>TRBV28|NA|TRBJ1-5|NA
CASSLPGINQPQHF
TGTGCCAGCAGTCTCCCAGGGATCAATCAGCCCCAGCATTTT
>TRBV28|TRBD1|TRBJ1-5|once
CATTTGGINQPQHF
TGTGCCACTACGACAGGGGGCATCAATCAGCCCCAGCATTTT
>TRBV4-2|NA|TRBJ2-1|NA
CASSHSTGYNEQFF
TGTGCCAGCAGCCACTCTACAGGGTACAATGAGCAGTTCTTC
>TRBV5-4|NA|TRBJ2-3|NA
CASSHPGKTDTQYF
TGTGCCAGCAGCCACCCGGGGAAAACAGATACGCAGTATTTT
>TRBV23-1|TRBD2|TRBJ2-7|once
CASSQSGVAGGRSSYEQYF
TGCGCCAGCAGTCAATCCGGGGTAGCGGGAGGAAGAAGCTCCTACGAGCAGTACTTC
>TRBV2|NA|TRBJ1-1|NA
CASSGPLSSNTEAFF
TGTGCCAGCAGTGGGCCCCTTTCGTCGAACACTGAAGCTTTCTTT
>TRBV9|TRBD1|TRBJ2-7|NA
CASSVDQTGYEQYF
TGTGCCAGCAGCGTAGACCAGACAGGGTACGAGCAGTACTTC
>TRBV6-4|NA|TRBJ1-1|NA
CASSQGHNTEAFF
TGTGCCAGCAGCCAAGGACACAACACTGAAGCTTTCTTT
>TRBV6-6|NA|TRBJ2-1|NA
CASSLGYDKQFF
TGTGCCAGCAGCCTTGGTTACGACAAGCAGTTCTTC
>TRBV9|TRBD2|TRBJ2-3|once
CASSVGLATQPGADTQYF
TGTGCCAGCAGCGTGGGACTAGCGACACAACCTGGGGCAGATACGCAGTATTTT
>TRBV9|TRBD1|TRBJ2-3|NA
CASSPRTGGSDTQYF
TGTGCCAGCAGCCCCCGGACAGGGGGTAGTGATACGCAGTATTTT
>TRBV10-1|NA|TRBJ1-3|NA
CASSEVRSGNTIYF
TGCGCCAGCAGTGAGGTCCGCTCTGGAAACACCATATATTTT
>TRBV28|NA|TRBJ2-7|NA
CASSSTLHEQYF
TGTGCCAGCAGTTCTACTCTCCACGAGCAGTACTTC
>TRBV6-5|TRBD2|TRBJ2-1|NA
CASSYLTGGYNEQFF
TGTGCCAGCAGTTACTTGACGGGAGGGTACAATGAGCAGTTCTTC
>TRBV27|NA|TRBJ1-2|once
CASSSPTGGLRGYTF
TGTGCCAGCAGTTCGCCGACAGGTGGTTTACGGGGCTACACCTTC
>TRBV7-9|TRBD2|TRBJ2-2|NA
CASRGGGGAGTGELFF
TGTGCCAGCAGAGGTGGCGGGGGGGCTGGCACCGGGGAGCTGTTTTTT
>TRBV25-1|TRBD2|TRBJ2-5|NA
CASSPGGRQTQYF
TGTGCCAGCAGCCCGGGGGGGAGGCAGACCCAGTACTTC
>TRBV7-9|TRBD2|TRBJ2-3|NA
CASSLATSGGADTQYF
TGTGCCAGCAGCTTAGCGACTAGCGGGGGTGCGGATACGCAGTATTTT
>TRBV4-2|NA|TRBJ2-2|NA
CASSRQDIAKERNTGELFF
TGTGCCAGCAGCCGCCAAGATATAGCGAAGGAACGGAACACCGGGGAGCTGTTTTTT
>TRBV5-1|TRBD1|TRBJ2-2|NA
CASSQDRGNTGELFF
TGCGCCAGCAGCCAGGACAGGGGGAACACCGGGGAGCTGTTTTTT
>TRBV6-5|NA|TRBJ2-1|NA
CASSRPGSSYNEQFF
TGTGCCAGCAGCCGCCCCGGGAGCTCCTACAATGAGCAGTTCTTC
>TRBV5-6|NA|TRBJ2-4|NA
CASSLSGAKNIQYF
TGTGCCAGCAGCTTGTCCGGGGCCAAAAACATTCAGTACTTC
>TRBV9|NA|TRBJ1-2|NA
CASSRGGTVMNYGYTF
TGTGCCAGCAGCAGGGGGGGGACTGTGATGAACTATGGCTACACCTTC
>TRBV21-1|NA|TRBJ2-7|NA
CASSKTQHYEQYF
TGTGCCAGCAGCAAAACACAGCACTACGAGCAGTACTTC
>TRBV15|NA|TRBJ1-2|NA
CATSRTTGTTYGYTF
TGTGCCACCAGCAGAACAACAGGGACTACGTATGGCTACACCTTC